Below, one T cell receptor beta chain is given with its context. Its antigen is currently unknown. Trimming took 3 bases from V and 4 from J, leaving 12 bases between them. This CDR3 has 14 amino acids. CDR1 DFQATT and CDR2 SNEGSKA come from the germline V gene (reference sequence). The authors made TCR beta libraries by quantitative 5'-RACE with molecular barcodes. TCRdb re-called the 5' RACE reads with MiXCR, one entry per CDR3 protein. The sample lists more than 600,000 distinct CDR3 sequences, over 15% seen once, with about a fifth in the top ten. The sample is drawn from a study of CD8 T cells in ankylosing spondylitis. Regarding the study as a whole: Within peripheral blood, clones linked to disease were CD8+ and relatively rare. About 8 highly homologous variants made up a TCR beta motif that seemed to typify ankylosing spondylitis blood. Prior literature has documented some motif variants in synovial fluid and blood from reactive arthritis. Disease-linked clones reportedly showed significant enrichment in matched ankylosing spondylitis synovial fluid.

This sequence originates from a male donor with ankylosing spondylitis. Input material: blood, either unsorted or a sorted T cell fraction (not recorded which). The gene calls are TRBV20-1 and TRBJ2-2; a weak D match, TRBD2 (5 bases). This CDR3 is CSARDWGGTGELFF. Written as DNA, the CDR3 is TGCAGTGCTAGGGACTGGGGTGGCACCGGGGAGCTGTTTTTT.